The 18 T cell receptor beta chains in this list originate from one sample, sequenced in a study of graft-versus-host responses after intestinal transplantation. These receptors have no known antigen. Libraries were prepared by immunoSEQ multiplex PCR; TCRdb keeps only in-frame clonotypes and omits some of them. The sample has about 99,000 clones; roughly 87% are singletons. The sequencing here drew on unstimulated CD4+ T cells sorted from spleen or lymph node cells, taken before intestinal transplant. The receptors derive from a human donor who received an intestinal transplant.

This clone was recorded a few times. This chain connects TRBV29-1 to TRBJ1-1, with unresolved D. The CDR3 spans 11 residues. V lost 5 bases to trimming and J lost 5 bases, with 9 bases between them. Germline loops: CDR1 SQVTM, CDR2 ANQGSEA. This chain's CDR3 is CSVRTETEAFF. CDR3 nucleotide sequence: TGCAGCGTTAGAACGGAGACTGAAGCTTTCTTT.

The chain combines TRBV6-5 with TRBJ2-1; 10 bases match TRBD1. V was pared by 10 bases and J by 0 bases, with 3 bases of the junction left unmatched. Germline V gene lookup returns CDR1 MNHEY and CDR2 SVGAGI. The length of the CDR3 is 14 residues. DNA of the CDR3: TGTGCCACCCGGGACAGGGGCTCCTACAATGAGCAGTTCTTC. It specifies CATRDRGSYNEQFF.

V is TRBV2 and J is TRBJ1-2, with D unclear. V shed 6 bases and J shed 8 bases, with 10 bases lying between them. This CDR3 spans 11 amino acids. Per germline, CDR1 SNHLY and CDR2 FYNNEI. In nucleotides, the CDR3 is TGTGCCAGCAGGGTTGCGGGCGGCTACACCTTC. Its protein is CASRVAGGYTF.

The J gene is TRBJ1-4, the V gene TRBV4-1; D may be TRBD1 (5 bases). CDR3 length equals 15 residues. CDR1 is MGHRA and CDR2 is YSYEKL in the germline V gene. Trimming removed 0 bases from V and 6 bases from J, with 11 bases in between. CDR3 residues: CASSQDGGVDEKLFF. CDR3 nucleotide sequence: TGCGCCAGCAGCCAAGATGGGGGGGTAGATGAAAAACTGTTTTTT.

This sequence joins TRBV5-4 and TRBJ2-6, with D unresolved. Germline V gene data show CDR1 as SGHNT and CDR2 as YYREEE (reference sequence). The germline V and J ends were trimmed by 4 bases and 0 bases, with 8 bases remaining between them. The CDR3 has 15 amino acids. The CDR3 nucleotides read TGTGCCAGCAGCCATTGGGACTCTGGGGCCAACGTCCTGACTTTC. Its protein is CASSHWDSGANVLTF.

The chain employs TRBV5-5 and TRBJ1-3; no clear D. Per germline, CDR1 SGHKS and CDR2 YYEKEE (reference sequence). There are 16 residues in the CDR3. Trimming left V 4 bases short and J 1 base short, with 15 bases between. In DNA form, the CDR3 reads TGTGCCAGCAGCCCGACGGGATCTCTGTCTGGAAACACCATATATTTT. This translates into CASSPTGSLSGNTIYF.

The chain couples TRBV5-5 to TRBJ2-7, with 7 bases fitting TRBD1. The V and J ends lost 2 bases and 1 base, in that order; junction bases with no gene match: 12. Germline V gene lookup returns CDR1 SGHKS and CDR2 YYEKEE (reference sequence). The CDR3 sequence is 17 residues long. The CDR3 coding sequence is TGTGCCAGCAGCTTCGACAGGGTTCACACTTTTTCCTACGAGCAGTACTTC. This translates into CASSFDRVHTFSYEQYF.

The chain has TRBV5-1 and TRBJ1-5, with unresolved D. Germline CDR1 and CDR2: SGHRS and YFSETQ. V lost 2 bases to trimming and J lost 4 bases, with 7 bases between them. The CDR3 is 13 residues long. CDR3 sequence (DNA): TGCGCCAGCAGCTTCGACGGGAATCAGCCCCAGCATTTT. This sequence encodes CASSFDGNQPQHF.

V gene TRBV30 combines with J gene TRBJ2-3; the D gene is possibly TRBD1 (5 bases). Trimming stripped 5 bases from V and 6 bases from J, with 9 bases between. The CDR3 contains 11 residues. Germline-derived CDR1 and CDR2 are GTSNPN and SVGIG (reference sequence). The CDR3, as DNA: TGTGCCTGGGCAGGGTTCGATACGCAGTATTTT. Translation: CAWAGFDTQYF. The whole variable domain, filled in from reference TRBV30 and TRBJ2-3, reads SQTIHQWPATLVQPVGSPLSLECTVEGTSNPNLYWYRQAAGRGLQLLFYSVGIGQISSEVPQNLSASRPQDRQFILSSKKLLLSDSGFYLCAWAGFDTQYFGPGTRLTVL.

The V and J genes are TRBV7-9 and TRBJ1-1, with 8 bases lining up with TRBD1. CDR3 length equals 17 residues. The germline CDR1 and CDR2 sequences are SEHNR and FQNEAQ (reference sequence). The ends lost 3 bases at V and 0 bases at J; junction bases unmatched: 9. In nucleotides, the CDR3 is TGTGCCAGCAGCTTGCCCGCAGGGGGCGCATTGAACACTGAAGCTTTCTTT. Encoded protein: CASSLPAGGALNTEAFF.

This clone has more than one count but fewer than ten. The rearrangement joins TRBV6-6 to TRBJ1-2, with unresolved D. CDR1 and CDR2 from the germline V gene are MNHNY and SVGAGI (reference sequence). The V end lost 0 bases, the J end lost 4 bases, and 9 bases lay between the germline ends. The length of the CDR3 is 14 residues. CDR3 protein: CASSYSARSYGYTF. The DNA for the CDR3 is TGTGCCAGCAGTTACTCAGCGAGGTCCTATGGCTACACCTTC.

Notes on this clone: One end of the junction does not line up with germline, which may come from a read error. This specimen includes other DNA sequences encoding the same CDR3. DNA of the CDR3: TGTGCCAGCAGTGAAGCCTCCTACGAGCAGTACTTT. Amino acids: CASSEASYEQYF. The chain joins TRBV6-1 to TRBJ2-7, with no clear D. Germline CDR1 and CDR2: MNHNS and SASEGT. CDR3 length: 12 residues.

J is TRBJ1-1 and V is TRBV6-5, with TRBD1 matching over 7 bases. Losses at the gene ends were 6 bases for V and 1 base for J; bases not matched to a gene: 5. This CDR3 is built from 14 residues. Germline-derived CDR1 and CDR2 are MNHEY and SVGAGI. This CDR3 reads CASSLGQPNTEAFF. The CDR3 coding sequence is TGTGCCAGCAGCCTGGGACAGCCGAACACTGAAGCTTTCTTT.

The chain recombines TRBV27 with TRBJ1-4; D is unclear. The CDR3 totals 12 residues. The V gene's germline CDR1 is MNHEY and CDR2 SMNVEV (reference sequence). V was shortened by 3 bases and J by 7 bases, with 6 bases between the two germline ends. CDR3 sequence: CASSLRGEKLFF. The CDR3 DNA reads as TGTGCCAGCAGTTTGCGGGGTGAAAAACTGTTTTTT.

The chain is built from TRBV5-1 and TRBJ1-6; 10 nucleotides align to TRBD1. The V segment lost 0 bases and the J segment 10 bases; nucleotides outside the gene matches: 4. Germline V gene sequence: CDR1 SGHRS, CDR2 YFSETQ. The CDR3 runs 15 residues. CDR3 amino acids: CASSLAGQGMSPLHF. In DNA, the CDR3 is TGCGCCAGCAGCTTGGCGGGACAGGGGATGTCACCCCTCCACTTT. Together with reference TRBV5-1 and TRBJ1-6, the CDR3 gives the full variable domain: KAGVTQTPRYLIKTRGQQVTLSCSPISGHRSVSWYQQTPGQGLQFLFEYFSETQRNKGNFPGRFSGRQFSNSRSEMNVSTLELGDSALYLCASSLAGQGMSPLHFGNGTRLTVT.

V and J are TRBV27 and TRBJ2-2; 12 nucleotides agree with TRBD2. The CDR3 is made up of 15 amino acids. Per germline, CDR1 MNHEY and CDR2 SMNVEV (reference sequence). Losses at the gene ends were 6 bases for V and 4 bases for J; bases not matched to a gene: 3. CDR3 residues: CASRWTSGTTGELFF. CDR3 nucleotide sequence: TGTGCCAGCAGATGGACTAGCGGGACCACCGGGGAGCTGTTTTTT.

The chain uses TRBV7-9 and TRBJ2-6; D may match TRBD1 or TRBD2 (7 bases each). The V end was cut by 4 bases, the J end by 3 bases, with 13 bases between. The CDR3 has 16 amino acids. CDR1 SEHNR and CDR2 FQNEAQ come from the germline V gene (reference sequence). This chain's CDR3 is CASSSRGGSGANVLTF. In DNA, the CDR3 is TGTGCCAGCAGCTCCAGGGGGGGAAGTGGGGCCAACGTCCTGACTTTC.

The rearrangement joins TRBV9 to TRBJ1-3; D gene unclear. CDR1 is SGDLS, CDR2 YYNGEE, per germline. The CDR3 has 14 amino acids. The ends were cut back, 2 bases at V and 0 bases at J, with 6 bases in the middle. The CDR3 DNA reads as TGTGCCAGCAGCGTCGACTACTCTGGAAACACCATATATTTT. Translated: CASSVDYSGNTIYF.